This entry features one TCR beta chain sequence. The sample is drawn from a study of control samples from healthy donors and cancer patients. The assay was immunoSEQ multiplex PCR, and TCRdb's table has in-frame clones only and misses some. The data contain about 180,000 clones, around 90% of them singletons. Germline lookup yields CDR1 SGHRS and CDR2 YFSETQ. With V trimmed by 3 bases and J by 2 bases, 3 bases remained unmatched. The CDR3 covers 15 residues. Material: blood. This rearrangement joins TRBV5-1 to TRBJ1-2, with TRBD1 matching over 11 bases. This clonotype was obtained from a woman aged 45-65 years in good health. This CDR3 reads CASSWGQGGNYGYTF. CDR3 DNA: TGCGCCAGCAGCTGGGGACAGGGGGGCAACTATGGCTACACCTTC.